The table lists the clone carrying this TCR beta chain with a count of one. The antigen is not known. These data belong to a study of T cells in narcolepsy. Germline assignment: CDR1 SNHLY and CDR2 FYNNEI. Trimming at V came to 8 bases and at J to 11 bases, leaving 13 bases not matched to a gene. There are 14 residues in the CDR3. Whole-study results and caveats: Autoreactive HCRT-specific and TRIB2-specific clonotypes were marked in same-patient CSF-versus-blood CD4+ comparisons.

TCRdb's copy holds only in-frame clones and misses some; the assay was immunoSEQ multiplex PCR. The sample contains tens of thousands of clones, roughly 80% of which appear only once. The sequenced sample was CD45RA- memory CD4+ T cells from PBMCs. The rearrangement joins TRBV2 to TRBJ1-4; 8 bases are shared with TRBD1. The receptor was derived from a human donor with narcolepsy. This CDR3 reads CASLPRQGPKKLFF. The CDR3 DNA reads TGTGCCAGCCTACCGAGACAGGGGCCGAAGAAACTGTTTTTT.